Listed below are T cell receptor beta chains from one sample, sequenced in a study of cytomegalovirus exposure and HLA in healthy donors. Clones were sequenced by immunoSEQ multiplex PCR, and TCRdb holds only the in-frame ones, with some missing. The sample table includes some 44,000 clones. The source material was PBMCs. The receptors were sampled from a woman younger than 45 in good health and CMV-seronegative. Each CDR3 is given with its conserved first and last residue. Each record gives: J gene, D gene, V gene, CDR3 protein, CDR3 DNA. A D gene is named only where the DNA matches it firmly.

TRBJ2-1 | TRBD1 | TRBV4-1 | CASGYRGLPFDEQFF | TGCGCCAGCGGCTACAGGGGGCTGCCATTTGATGAGCAGTTCTTC
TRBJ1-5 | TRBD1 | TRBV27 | CASRLARGTNQPQHF | TGTGCCAGCCGCCTGGCCAGGGGGACAAATCAGCCCCAGCATTTT
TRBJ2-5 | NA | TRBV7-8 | CASSPPITSRENETQYF | TGTGCCAGCAGCCCCCCGATAACCTCGAGGGAGAACGAGACCCAGTACTTC
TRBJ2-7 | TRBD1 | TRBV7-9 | CASSQGQGSSYEQYF | TGTGCCAGCAGCCAAGGACAGGGGAGCTCCTACGAGCAGTACTTC
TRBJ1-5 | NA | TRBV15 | CATSRDLEPQHF | TGTGCCACCAGCAGAGATCTCGAGCCCCAGCATTTT
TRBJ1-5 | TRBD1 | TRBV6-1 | CASRDAGGGIRPQHF | TGTGCCAGCAGGGACGCGGGAGGGGGCATTCGGCCCCAGCATTTT
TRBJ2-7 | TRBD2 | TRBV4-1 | CASSQEVASGTYEQYF | TGCGCCAGCAGCCAAGAGGTGGCTAGCGGGACCTACGAGCAGTACTTC
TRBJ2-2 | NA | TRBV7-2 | CASSFDLRAGELFF | TGTGCCAGCAGCTTTGATTTACGAGCAGGGGAGCTGTTTTTT
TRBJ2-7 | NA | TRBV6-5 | CASSYGAASEQYF | TGTGCCAGCAGTTACGGGGCAGCGAGCGAGCAGTACTTC
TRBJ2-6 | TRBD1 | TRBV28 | CASSSGQASGANVLTF | TGTGCCAGCAGCTCTGGACAGGCCTCTGGGGCCAACGTCCTGACTTTC
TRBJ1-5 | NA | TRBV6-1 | CASSEIQGLNQPQHF | TGTGCCAGCAGTGAAATTCAGGGTCTTAATCAGCCCCAGCATTTT
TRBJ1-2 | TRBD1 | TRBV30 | CAWSPLAAGGPHGYTF | TGTGCCTGGAGTCCCCTCGCGGCAGGGGGCCCTCATGGCTACACCTTC
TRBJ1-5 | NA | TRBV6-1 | CASSVRGSNQPQHF | TGTGCCAGCAGTGTGCGGGGAAGCAATCAGCCCCAGCATTTT
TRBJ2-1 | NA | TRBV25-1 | CASSPDIQQYHFF | TGTGCCAGCAGTCCTGACATTCAACAATACCACTTCTTC
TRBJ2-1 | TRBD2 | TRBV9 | CASSDGLAGVNEQFF | TGTGCCAGCAGTGACGGACTAGCGGGAGTCAATGAGCAGTTCTTC
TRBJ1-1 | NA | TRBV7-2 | CASSLPMNTEAFF | TGTGCCAGCAGCTTACCCATGAACACTGAAGCTTTCTTT
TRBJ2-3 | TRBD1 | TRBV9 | CASSPPSGTGRPDTQYF | TGTGCCAGCAGCCCTCCTTCCGGGACAGGGCGTCCAGATACGCAGTATTTT
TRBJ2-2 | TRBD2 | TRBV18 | CASSPPRGGANTGELFF | TGTGCCAGCTCACCACCCCGGGGGGGGGCGAACACCGGGGAGCTGTTTTTT
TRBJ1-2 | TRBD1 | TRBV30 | CAWSSGTGFYGYTF | TGTGCCTGGAGCTCCGGGACAGGCTTCTATGGCTACACCTTC
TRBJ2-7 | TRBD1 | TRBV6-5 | CASSYSAGGFYEQYF | TGTGCCAGCAGTTACTCGGCAGGGGGCTTTTACGAGCAGTACTTC
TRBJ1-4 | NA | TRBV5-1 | CASSLAATNEKLFF | TGCGCCAGCAGCTTGGCTGCAACTAATGAAAAACTGTTTTTT
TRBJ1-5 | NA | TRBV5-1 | CASSLDGESNQPQHF | TGCGCCAGCAGCTTGGACGGGGAGAGCAATCAGCCCCAGCATTTT
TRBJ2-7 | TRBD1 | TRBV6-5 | CASSSGTEASEQYF | TGTGCCAGCAGTTCCGGGACAGAGGCATCCGAGCAGTACTTC
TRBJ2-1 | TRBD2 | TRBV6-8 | CASRPQRESNEQFF | TGTGCCAGCAGACCTCAGCGGGAGTCGAATGAGCAGTTCTTC
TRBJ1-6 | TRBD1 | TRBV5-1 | CASSLEGTGGPSPLHF | TGCGCCAGCAGCTTAGAGGGGACAGGGGGTCCTTCACCCCTCCACTTT
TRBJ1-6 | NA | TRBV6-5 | CASSYSRGHNSPLHF | TGTGCCAGCAGTTACTCAAGGGGCCATAATTCACCCCTCCACTTT
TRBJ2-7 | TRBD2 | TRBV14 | CASSPPPGGSIYEQYF | TGTGCCAGCAGCCCCCCGCCGGGCGGGAGTATCTACGAGCAGTACTTC
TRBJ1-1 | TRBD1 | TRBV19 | CASSIGTGVDTEAFF | TGTGCCAGTAGTATAGGGACAGGGGTTGACACTGAAGCTTTCTTT
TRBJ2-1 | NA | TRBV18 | CASSPPESSREQFF | TGTGCCAGCTCACCACCGGAATCCTCCAGGGAGCAGTTCTTC
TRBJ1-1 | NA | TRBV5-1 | CASSLNPPQNTEAFF | TGCGCCAGCAGCTTGAATCCTCCACAGAACACTGAAGCTTTCTTT
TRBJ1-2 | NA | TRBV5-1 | CASSGGSNYGYTF | TGCGCCAGCAGTGGGGGGTCAAACTATGGCTACACCTTC
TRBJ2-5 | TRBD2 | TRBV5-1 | CASSLGTSGRARETQYF | TGCGCCAGCAGCTTAGGGACTAGCGGGAGGGCTCGGGAGACCCAGTACTTC
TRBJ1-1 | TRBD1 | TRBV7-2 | CASSLAFAGGAGAEAFF | TGTGCCAGCAGCTTAGCGTTTGCAGGGGGCGCCGGGGCTGAAGCTTTCTTT
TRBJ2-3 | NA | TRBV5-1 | CASSFQGLTDTQYF | TGCGCCAGCAGCTTCCAGGGGCTCACAGATACGCAGTATTTT
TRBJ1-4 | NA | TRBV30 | CAWSVRFNEKLFF | TGTGCCTGGAGTGTACGGTTTAATGAAAAACTGTTTTTT
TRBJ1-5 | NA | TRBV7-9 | CASSPEGGEQPQHF | TGTGCCAGCAGCCCTGAGGGGGGGGAACAGCCCCAGCATTTT
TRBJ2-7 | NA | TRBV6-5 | CASSYTAGTYEQYF | TGTGCCAGCAGTTACACGGCAGGGACCTACGAGCAGTACTTC
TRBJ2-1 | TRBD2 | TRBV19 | CASSRPSGIREQFF | TGTGCCAGTAGTAGACCTAGCGGGATTCGTGAGCAGTTCTTC
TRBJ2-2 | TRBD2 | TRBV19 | CASSIGGEELFF | TGTGCCAGTAGTATCGGGGGGGAGGAGCTGTTTTTT
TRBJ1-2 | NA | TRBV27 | CASSLSYGYTF | TGTGCCAGCAGTTTGTCTTATGGCTACACCTTC
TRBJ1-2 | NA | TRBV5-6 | CASSALRGLDGYTF | TGTGCCAGCAGTGCCCTGCGGGGTTTGGATGGCTATACCTTC
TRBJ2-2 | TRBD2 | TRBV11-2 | CATMTRTSGNTGELFF | TGTGCCACCATGACTCGGACTAGCGGAAACACCGGGGAGCTGTTTTTT
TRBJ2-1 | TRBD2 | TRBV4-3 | CASSPWGTSGYNEQFF | TGCGCCAGCAGCCCTTGGGGGACTAGCGGTTACAATGAGCAGTTCTTC
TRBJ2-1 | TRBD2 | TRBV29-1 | CSVTLAGGISYNEQFF | TGCAGCGTTACTTTAGCGGGAGGAATCTCCTACAATGAGCAGTTCTTC
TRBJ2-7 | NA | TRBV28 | CASRDGGNSYEQYF | TGTGCCAGCAGGGACGGGGGTAACTCCTACGAGCAGTACTTC
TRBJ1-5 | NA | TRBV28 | CASSRASVGYYSNQPQHF | TGTGCCAGCAGCCGAGCTTCGGTCGGGTATTATAGCAATCAGCCCCAGCATTTT
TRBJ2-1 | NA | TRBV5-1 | CASSSLTGRNNEQFF | TGCGCCAGCAGCTCCTTGACTGGGAGGAACAATGAGCAGTTCTTC
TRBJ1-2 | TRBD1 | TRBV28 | CASSLIRGPGYTF | TGTGCCAGCAGTTTAATTAGGGGGCCGGGCTACACCTTC
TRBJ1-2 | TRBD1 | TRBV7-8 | CASRGQGVGYTF | TGTGCCAGCAGGGGACAGGGGGTAGGCTACACCTTC
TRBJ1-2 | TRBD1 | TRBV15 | CATSREGTVNYGYTF | TGTGCCACCAGCAGAGAAGGGACAGTTAACTATGGCTACACCTTC